Each of the 18 T cell receptor beta chains below was sequenced from the same sample in a study of blood T cell repertoires in COVID-19. The table came from immunoSEQ multiplex PCR; TCRdb's copy has only in-frame clones and leaves some out. The table lists roughly 280,000 clones, over 75% of them singletons. The sequencing sample was made of PBMCs or T cells enriched from blood (not recorded which). These receptors were taken from a woman aged 18 to 35 who had recovered from COVID-19.

The sample holds one count of this clone. The J gene is TRBJ2-3, the V gene TRBV2; D is perhaps TRBD2 (6 bases). Germline V lookup: CDR1 SNHLY, CDR2 FYNNEI. The CDR3 spans 13 residues. V shed 2 bases and J shed 7 bases, with 10 bases lying between them. Written as DNA, the CDR3 is TGTGCCAGCAGTGAATGGCGGGGCAATACGCAGTATTTT. Its translation: CASSEWRGNTQYF.

A note on this clone: At one of its ends the junction is not consistent with the germline gene, which may arise from a read error. The CDR3 spells CASSLPGTGGAYDSPLHF. DNA for the CDR3: TGTGCCAGCAGTTTACCCGGGACAGGGGGCGCCTATGATTCACCCCTCCACTTT. The chain recombines TRBV28 with TRBJ1-6; the match to TRBD1 covers 12 bases. This CDR3 is built from 18 residues. CDR1 is MDHEN and CDR2 is SYDVKM in the germline V gene.

The chain employs TRBV5-8 and TRBJ1-1; D not certain. CDR3 length: 12 amino acids. Germline V gene lookup returns CDR1 SGHTS and CDR2 YDEGEE. V was cut by 3 bases and J by 4 bases, with 7 bases left in between. CDR3 sequence (DNA): TGTGCCAGCAGCTCCTCCTTCACTGAAGCTTTCTTT. It encodes CASSSSFTEAFF.

Regarding this clone: The same CDR3 is also encoded by other DNA sequences in this sample. The chain links TRBV19 to TRBJ2-7, with 8 nucleotides matching TRBD1. The CDR3 contains 15 residues. V was clipped by 4 bases and J by 0 bases; unmatched bases: 5. Germline CDR1 and CDR2: LNHDA and SQIVND (reference sequence). The CDR3 region is CASSTGQGLSYEQYF. The CDR3, as DNA: TGTGCCAGTAGTACCGGACAGGGCCTCTCCTACGAGCAGTACTTC.

The CDR3 region is CASNPFVGGRPGELFF. The CDR3 DNA reads as TGTGCCAGCAACCCGTTTGTGGGGGGACGACCCGGGGAGCTGTTTTTT. The V gene is TRBV7-9, the J gene TRBJ2-2; D possibly corresponds to TRBD2 (6 bases). CDR3 length equals 16 residues. Trimming removed 7 bases from V and 6 bases from J, with 21 bases in between. Germline V gives CDR1 SEHNR, CDR2 FQNEAQ (reference sequence).

The chain is built from TRBV29-1 and TRBJ2-6, with 8 bases lining up with TRBD1. Germline-derived CDR1 and CDR2 are SQVTM and ANQGSEA. With 3 bases clipped from V and 2 bases from J, the junction kept 3 bases outside the gene matches. The CDR3 spans 15 residues. For the CDR3, the DNA is TGCAGCGTTGAGGACAGGGAAGCTGGGGCCAACGTCCTGACTTTC. This codes for CSVEDREAGANVLTF.

The chain couples TRBV9 to TRBJ2-3; D uncertain. Germline assignment: CDR1 SGDLS and CDR2 YYNGEE. V dropped 4 bases and J dropped 5 bases, with 17 bases sitting between them. The CDR3 loop spans 15 amino acids. The CDR3 sequence: CASSIIATPGDTQYF. The CDR3 DNA is TGTGCCAGCAGCATAATAGCTACTCCTGGAGATACGCAGTATTTT.

J is TRBJ1-6 and V is TRBV7-3; D perhaps matches TRBD1 (5 bases). Germline-derived CDR1 and CDR2 are SGHTA and FQGTGA. The CDR3 has 14 amino acids. V lost 5 bases and J 5 bases, leaving 10 bases between the germline ends. Written as DNA, the CDR3 is TGTGCCAGCAGCCCGGCAGGGAATAATTCACCCCTCCACTTT. Translated: CASSPAGNNSPLHF.

The CDR3 nucleotides read TGTGCCAGCAGCCCGGCCATGCTAGCGGGGGGCTCGGGGACCGGGGAGCTGTTTTTT. It translates to CASSPAMLAGGSGTGELFF. V gene TRBV9 combines with J gene TRBJ2-2; 11 nucleotides agree with TRBD2. With 4 bases clipped from V and 5 bases from J, the junction kept 16 bases outside the gene matches. This CDR3 contains 19 residues. Germline V gene sequence: CDR1 SGDLS, CDR2 YYNGEE.

This clone was observed a single time. The rearrangement uses TRBV12-5 and TRBJ1-1; D perhaps matches TRBD1 (5 bases). Germline CDR1 and CDR2: LGHNT and FRNRAP. With 2 bases removed from V and 1 base from J, the gap between germline ends came to 5 bases. This CDR3 spans 13 amino acids. Here the CDR3 DNA reads TGTGCTAGTGGTTTGACAGGGAACACTGAAGCTTTCTTT. It translates to CASGLTGNTEAFF. The complete variable domain, with remaining parts taken from reference TRBV12-5 and TRBJ1-1, reads DARVTQTPRHKVTEMGQEVTMRCQPILGHNTVFWYRQTMMQGLELLAYFRNRAPLDDSGMPKDRFSAEMPDATLATLKIQPSEPRDSAVYFCASGLTGNTEAFFGQGTRLTVV.

V gene TRBV10-1 combines with J gene TRBJ1-1; TRBD1 aligns across 9 bases. Germline assignment: CDR1 WNHNN and CDR2 SYGVQD (reference sequence). This CDR3 contains 12 residues. V lost 8 bases, J lost 5 bases, and 3 bases stayed unmatched. In nucleotides, the CDR3 is TGCGCCAGCGGGGACAGGGAAACTGAAGCTTTCTTT. Protein sequence: CASGDRETEAFF.

V gene TRBV5-1 combines with J gene TRBJ1-1; D remains unclear. Germline CDR1 SGHRS, CDR2 YFSETQ. This CDR3 has 11 amino acids. The ends were cut back, 0 bases at V and 8 bases at J, with 5 bases in the middle. CDR3 coding DNA: TGCGCCAGCAGCTTGGGCAGAGAAGCTTTCTTT. The encoded protein is CASSLGREAFF.

A single count supports this clone. This chain connects TRBV12-3 or TRBV12-4 to TRBJ1-1; 7 bases are shared with TRBD1. This CDR3 comprises 13 residues. Losses at the gene ends were 2 bases for V and 7 bases for J; bases not matched to a gene: 4. The CDR3 DNA reads as TGTGCCAGCAGTTTACAGGGGGGCCTTGAAGCTTTCTTT. Translation gives CASSLQGGLEAFF.

The genes are TRBV2 and TRBJ1-1; perhaps TRBD1 as D (5 bases). V lost 1 base to trimming and J lost 1 base, with 16 bases between them. Germline V gene lookup returns CDR1 SNHLY and CDR2 FYNNEI. This CDR3 is 17 amino acids long. The CDR3 sequence: CASSEGGAGIKNTEAFF. DNA of the CDR3: TGTGCCAGCAGTGAAGGAGGGGCGGGGATTAAGAACACTGAAGCTTTCTTT.

This clone was seen once. The rearrangement links TRBV12-3 or TRBV12-4 to TRBJ1-4; D remains ambiguous. The CDR3 spans 12 residues. V shed 3 bases and J shed 11 bases, with 10 bases lying between them. CDR3 loop: CASSLSVEKLFF. In DNA, the CDR3 is TGTGCCAGCAGTTTGAGCGTGGAGAAACTGTTTTTT.

This chain joins TRBV19 and TRBJ1-2, with 7 bases matching TRBD1. The CDR3 has 14 amino acids. J was trimmed by 1 base and V by 5 bases; bases with no gene match: 4. Germline V gene data show CDR1 as LNHDA and CDR2 as SQIVND (reference sequence). The CDR3 DNA is TGTGCCAGTAGTTCCGGGACAGTTAACTATGGCTACACCTTC. It translates to CASSSGTVNYGYTF.

This clone was counted a few times. This chain uses TRBV18 with TRBJ2-7, with D perhaps TRBD1 (5 bases). V lost 3 bases, J lost 8 bases, and 11 bases lay in between. CDR3 length: 12 amino acids. Per the germline V gene, CDR1 is KGHSH and CDR2 is LQKENI. The CDR3 bases are TGTGCCAGCTCACCGGCAAGGGGCAAGCAGTACTTC. Its protein product is CASSPARGKQYF.

This CDR3 reads CASSPPGQGRLNPYEQYF. The CDR3 nucleotides are TGTGCCAGCTCACCACCGGGACAGGGTCGTTTAAATCCCTACGAGCAGTACTTC. V gene TRBV18 combines with J gene TRBJ2-7, with 9 bases fitting TRBD1. This CDR3 has 18 residues. The germline gives CDR1 KGHSH, CDR2 LQKENI. After removal of 0 bases from V and 2 bases from J, the junction contained 11 bases not matched to a gene.